Below are 21 T cell receptor beta chains sequenced from a single sample in a study of blood T cell repertoires in COVID-19 (dated by TCRdb to 2020 to 2021). Libraries were made using the immunoSEQ multiplex PCR assay. TCRdb took this table from immuneACCESS and kept in-frame rearrangements with V and J called. Such tables lack part of the clones; where checked against another copy, unresolved V genes explain under half of the gap, and the rest is unexplained. The sample records a few hundred thousand clones, roughly 90% of which are singletons. The ten largest clones represent 0.8% to 1% of the sample. Sequencing used peripheral blood. Source of these receptors: a man in his late teens or twenties with COVID-19, enrolled during active disease.

This chain's CDR3 is CASSPNHQGTGLERYF. For the CDR3, the DNA is TGTGCCAGCTCACCCAATCACCAAGGTACGGGACTAGAGAGGTACTTC. The genes are TRBV18 and TRBJ2-7; 8 bases line up with TRBD2. Trimming cost V 3 bases and J 12 bases; bases outside gene matches: 19. The length of the CDR3 is 16 residues. Germline CDR1 is KGHSH and CDR2 is LQKENI.

V usage is TRBV28 and J usage is TRBJ2-7, with TRBD1 matching over 10 bases. V gave up 5 bases and J gave up 7 bases; unmatched junction bases: 8. The CDR3 sequence is 14 residues long. Germline CDR1 is MDHEN and CDR2 is SYDVKM. The CDR3 is CASSLRDRGQEQYF. Written as DNA, the CDR3 is TGTGCCAGCAGTCTCCGGGACAGGGGCCAAGAGCAGTACTTC.

To note about this clone: This specimen includes other DNA sequences encoding the same CDR3. The chain employs TRBV20-1 and TRBJ2-1; no firm D call. The CDR3 spans 11 residues. V was clipped by 0 bases and J by 7 bases, with 4 bases between them. Germline lookup yields CDR1 DFQATT and CDR2 SNEGSKA (reference sequence). The CDR3 loop reads CSARDINEQFF. In DNA form, the CDR3 reads TGCAGTGCTAGAGACATTAATGAGCAGTTCTTC.

The chain combines TRBV27 with TRBJ2-1; TRBD1 is a possible D gene (5 bases). In germline, CDR1 is MNHEY, CDR2 SMNVEV (reference sequence). V lost 4 bases and J 5 bases, leaving 9 bases between the germline ends. The CDR3 is made up of 13 amino acids. The DNA for the CDR3 is TGTGCCAGCAGTTGGACCAGGGACAATGAGCAGTTCTTC. Its translation is CASSWTRDNEQFF.

This chain joins TRBV3-1 (or the pseudogene TRBV3-2) and TRBJ2-6, with D unresolved. Per the germline V gene, CDR1 is LGHDT and CDR2 is YNNKEL (reference sequence). The CDR3 has 13 amino acids. V lost 8 bases and J 2 bases, leaving 7 bases between the germline ends. This chain's CDR3 is CASGNTGANVLTF. The CDR3 DNA reads as TGTGCCAGCGGCAACACTGGGGCCAACGTCCTGACTTTC.

The chain links TRBV7-9 to TRBJ1-6, with TRBD1 matching over 7 bases. V gave up 5 bases and J gave up 7 bases; unmatched junction bases: 8. Germline CDR1 SEHNR, CDR2 FQNEAQ (reference sequence). The CDR3 is made up of 15 amino acids. CDR3 sequence (DNA): TGTGCCAGCAGCCCCAATCGGGACAGCAATTCACCCCTCCACTTT. It encodes CASSPNRDSNSPLHF.

The chain carries TRBV21-1 and TRBJ2-1; the tabulated D call, TRBD2, remains unverified against the DNA. TRBV21-1 is designated a pseudogene. The CDR3 is 11 amino acids. The CDR3 bases are TGTGCCAGCAGCAGGACTAATGAGCAGTTCTTC. Translating it yields CASSRTNEQFF.

This clone has a handful of counts. This sequence joins TRBV2 and TRBJ2-7; 9 nucleotides agree with TRBD1. The V gene's germline CDR1 is SNHLY and CDR2 FYNNEI. V was pared by 7 bases and J by 6 bases, with 10 bases of the junction left unmatched. The CDR3 has 14 amino acids. The CDR3 protein is CASIPSGTGREQYF. As DNA, the CDR3 is TGTGCCAGCATTCCATCCGGGACAGGGCGCGAGCAGTACTTC. The full variable domain, its missing parts supplied by reference TRBV2 and TRBJ2-7, is EPEVTQTPSHQVTQMGQEVILRCVPISNHLYFYWYRQILGQKVEFLVSFYNNEISEKSEIFDDQFSVERPDGSNFTLKIRSTKLEDSAMYFCASIPSGTGREQYFGPGTRLTVT.

This chain joins TRBV4-2 and TRBJ2-6; TRBD2 is a possible D gene (7 bases). CDR3 size: 15 residues. The germline CDR1 and CDR2 sequences are LGHNA and YNFKEQ. V dropped 8 bases and J dropped 0 bases, with 11 bases sitting between them. CDR3: CASLGGLSGANVLTF. CDR3 bases: TGTGCCAGCCTCGGGGGGCTCTCTGGGGCCAACGTCCTGACTTTC.

The chain recombines TRBV30 with TRBJ1-5; D might be TRBD1 (5 bases). Germline V CDR1 and CDR2: GTSNPN, SVGIG (reference sequence). Trimming took off 5 bases at V and 5 bases at J, with 13 bases between the two ends. The CDR3 is made up of 13 amino acids. The CDR3 DNA reads TGTGCCTGGGCGCTGGGGGGAGATCAGCCCCAGCATTTT. Translating it yields CAWALGGDQPQHF.

The genes are TRBV27 and TRBJ1-5, with TRBD1 as a possible D gene (5 bases). V was pared by 4 bases and J by 1 base, with 8 bases between. The CDR3 runs to 14 residues. Germline V gives CDR1 MNHEY, CDR2 SMNVEV (reference sequence). The CDR3 loop is CASSSRASNQPQHF. The CDR3 DNA follows: TGTGCCAGCAGTTCCAGGGCCAGCAATCAGCCCCAGCATTTT.

The CDR3 here is CASSFPGTGYYEQYF. The CDR3 bases are TGTGCCAGCAGTTTTCCCGGGACAGGGTATTACGAGCAGTACTTC. The rearrangement uses TRBV27 and TRBJ2-7, with TRBD1 matching 9 bases. From germline, CDR1 is MNHEY and CDR2 SMNVEV (reference sequence). This CDR3 spans 15 amino acids. V was clipped by 3 bases and J by 4 bases; unmatched bases: 7.

This chain joins TRBV29-1 and TRBJ2-1; 10 nucleotides line up with TRBD2. Germline trimming cut 2 bases from V and 5 bases from J; bases unmatched to any gene: 12. Looked up from germline, CDR1 is SQVTM and CDR2 is ANQGSEA. The CDR3 extends over 17 amino acids. The chain's CDR3 is CSVESLSGTSVNNEQFF. Written as DNA, the CDR3 is TGCAGCGTTGAAAGTCTTTCCGGGACTAGCGTCAACAATGAGCAGTTCTTC.

The chain employs TRBV5-1 and TRBJ2-2; possible D gene TRBD1, 5 bases. Germline lookup yields CDR1 SGHRS and CDR2 YFSETQ. V was trimmed by 1 base and J by 3 bases, leaving 13 bases between them. The CDR3 loop spans 16 amino acids. Here the CDR3 DNA reads TGCGCCAGCAGCTTGTCGACGGACACGTACACCGGGGAGCTGTTTTTT. Its protein is CASSLSTDTYTGELFF. Full variable domain (rest looked up from reference TRBV5-1 and TRBJ2-2): KAGVTQTPRYLIKTRGQQVTLSCSPISGHRSVSWYQQTPGQGLQFLFEYFSETQRNKGNFPGRFSGRQFSNSRSEMNVSTLELGDSALYLCASSLSTDTYTGELFFGEGSRLTVL.

As to this clone: Compared with germline, one end of the junction differs, possibly owing to a read error. The rearrangement joins TRBV19 to TRBJ1-4; no firm D call. The CDR3 runs 15 residues. In germline, CDR1 is LNHDA, CDR2 SQIVND (reference sequence). CDR3 nucleotide sequence: TGTGCCAGTAGTATCGGAGGATGGACGGTTGAACAACTGTTTTTT. It is translated as CASSIGGWTVEQLFF.

This sequence joins TRBV6-5 and TRBJ2-5; 7 positions agree with TRBD1. The CDR3 is 15 residues long. CDR1 and CDR2 from the germline V gene are MNHEY and SVGAGI. Trimming took 5 bases from V and 1 from J; bases not matched to a gene: 7. This chain's CDR3 is CASSLYRTGQETQYF. The CDR3 DNA sequence: TGTGCCAGCAGTCTTTACCGGACAGGCCAAGAGACCCAGTACTTC.

In the case of this clone: Different DNA sequences within this sample yield the same CDR3. The chain links TRBV5-6 to TRBJ1-2, with TRBD1 matching 10 bases. Germline V lookup: CDR1 SGHDT, CDR2 YYEEEE. J was trimmed by 8 bases and V by 0 bases; bases with no gene match: 4. This CDR3 has 14 residues. Here the CDR3 DNA reads TGTGCCAGCAGCTTGGGACAGGGGGCTGGGGGCTACACCTTC. Encoded protein: CASSLGQGAGGYTF.

V gene TRBV6-1 combines with J gene TRBJ1-5; no definite D call. This CDR3 contains 16 residues. Trimming pared 3 bases from V and 5 bases from J, leaving 17 bases between. Germline values: CDR1 MNHNS, CDR2 SASEGT. The CDR3 spells CASSDSRGSVHQPQHF. CDR3 nucleotides: TGTGCCAGCAGTGATTCGAGAGGTTCGGTTCATCAGCCCCAGCATTTT.

The genes are TRBV14 and TRBJ1-4, with a possible D match to TRBD1 (5 bases). The CDR3 spans 14 residues. Germline V gene sequence: CDR1 SGHDN, CDR2 FVKESK. V lost 4 bases to trimming and J lost 7 bases, with 13 bases between them. For the CDR3, the DNA is TGTGCCAGCAGCCCAGGGTCCTTTGGTGAAAAACTGTTTTTT. Its protein is CASSPGSFGEKLFF.

This clone was found once. The chain uses TRBV9 and TRBJ1-2; possibly TRBD1 for D (5 bases). The CDR3 sequence is 15 residues long. CDR1 is SGDLS, CDR2 YYNGEE, per germline. V lost 2 bases and J 4 bases, leaving 15 bases between the germline ends. CDR3 nucleotides: TGTGCCAGCAGCGTGTCCGGGACTCCCCTCTATGGCTACACCTTC. The encoded protein is CASSVSGTPLYGYTF.

This clone was found once. The rearrangement links TRBV19 to TRBJ2-3, with 8 nucleotides matching TRBD1. Trimming at V came to 5 bases and at J to 2 bases, leaving 6 bases not matched to a gene. Germline V gene lookup returns CDR1 LNHDA and CDR2 SQIVND (reference sequence). The CDR3 length is 15 residues. In DNA form, the CDR3 reads TGTGCCAGTAGTCCGGACAGGGCCTCCACAGATACGCAGTATTTT. Its protein product is CASSPDRASTDTQYF. The variable domain in full, completed from reference TRBV19 and TRBJ2-3, reads DGGITQSPKYLFRKEGQNVTLSCEQNLNHDAMYWYRQDPGQGLRLIYYSQIVNDFQKGDIAEGYSVSREKKESFPLTVTSAQKNPTAFYLCASSPDRASTDTQYFGPGTRLTVL.